The present T cell receptor (beta chain) was sequenced within a study of control samples from healthy donors and cancer patients. Germline assignment: CDR1 SGDLS and CDR2 YYNGEE. Losses at the gene ends were 0 bases for V and 6 bases for J; bases not matched to a gene: 7. The CDR3 runs 15 residues. Some clones are missing from TCRdb's copy, which holds only in-frame ones; the method was immunoSEQ multiplex PCR. The data hold fewer than 300,000 clones, with roughly 87% observed a single time. The TCR was taken from an older woman with lung cancer. V usage is TRBV9 and J usage is TRBJ2-5; TRBD2 matches 8 bases. Sequences were obtained from PBMCs. In DNA form, the CDR3 reads TGTGCCAGCAGCGTAGACGTTAGCGGGGCGCAGACCCAGTACTTC. This translates into CASSVDVSGAQTQYF.